The entry below gives a single T cell receptor beta chain sequence along with its context. Antigen unknown. Assay: immunoSEQ multiplex PCR; the TCRdb copy retains only in-frame clones and omits some. The sample lists about 680,000 clones, around 92% seen once, with roughly 24% in the top ten. This entry belongs to a study of shared clonotypes between healthy human individuals. As for the study in general: Used for every donor were three CD4 naive, three CD4 memory, two CD8 naive and one CD8 memory plate.

CD45RO-negative cells were positively selected for CCR7, leaving out terminally differentiated effector memory CD45RA+ cells. The CDR3 extends over 14 amino acids. In germline, CDR1 is SGHVS, CDR2 FNYEAQ. The junction had 3 bases not matched to a gene; V was cut back by 0 bases and J by 4 bases. Overall study findings and caveats: The generation probabilities recorded for non-shared clonotypes fell below those of clonotypes shared by all four donors. Among donors, the sharing of clonotypes was expected to be influenced by sequencing depth. It was observed that approximately 5% of naive CD4 clonotypes were shared across a handful of donors.

The sample consisted of naive CD8+ T cells sorted from blood. The rearrangement links TRBV7-6 to TRBJ2-7; 7 nucleotides match TRBD1. This TCR came from a man aged 25 to 45 in good health. The CDR3 sequence: CASSLAGTVYEQYF. CDR3 bases: TGTGCCAGCAGCTTAGCAGGGACAGTATACGAGCAGTACTTC.